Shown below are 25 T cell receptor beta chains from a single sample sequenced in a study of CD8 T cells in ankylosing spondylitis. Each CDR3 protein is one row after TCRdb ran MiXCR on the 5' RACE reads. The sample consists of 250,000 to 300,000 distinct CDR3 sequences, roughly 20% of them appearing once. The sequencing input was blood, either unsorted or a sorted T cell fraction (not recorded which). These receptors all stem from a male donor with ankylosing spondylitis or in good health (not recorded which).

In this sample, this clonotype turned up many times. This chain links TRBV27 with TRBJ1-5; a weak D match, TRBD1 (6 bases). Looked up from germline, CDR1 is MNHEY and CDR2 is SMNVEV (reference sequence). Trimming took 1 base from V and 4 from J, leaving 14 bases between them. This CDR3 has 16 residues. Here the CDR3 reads CASSLLGQTLNQPQHF. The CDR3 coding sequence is TGTGCCAGCAGTTTATTAGGACAGACCCTTAATCAGCCCCAGCATTTT.

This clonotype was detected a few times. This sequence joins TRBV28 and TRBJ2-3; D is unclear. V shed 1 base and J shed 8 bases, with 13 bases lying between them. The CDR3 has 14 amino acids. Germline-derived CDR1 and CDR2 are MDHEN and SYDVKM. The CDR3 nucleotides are TGTGCCAGCAGTTTATTGGCGGAGTTCCGTACGCAGTATTTT. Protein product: CASSLLAEFRTQYF.

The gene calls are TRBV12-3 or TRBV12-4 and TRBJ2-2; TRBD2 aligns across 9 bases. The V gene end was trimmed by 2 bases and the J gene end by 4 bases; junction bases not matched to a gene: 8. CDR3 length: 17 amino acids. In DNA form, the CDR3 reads TGTGCCAGCAGTTTAACGCGGGGGGGCCGGGGCACCGGGGAGCTGTTTTTT. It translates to CASSLTRGGRGTGELFF.

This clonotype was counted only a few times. CDR3 sequence (DNA): TGTGCCAGCAGTTTAGGAGGGTTCTATGGCTACACCTTC. Translating it yields CASSLGGFYGYTF. The genes are TRBV12-3 or TRBV12-4 and TRBJ1-2; D is unclear. Trimming took off 1 base at V and 4 bases at J, with 7 bases between the two ends. The CDR3 length is 13 residues.

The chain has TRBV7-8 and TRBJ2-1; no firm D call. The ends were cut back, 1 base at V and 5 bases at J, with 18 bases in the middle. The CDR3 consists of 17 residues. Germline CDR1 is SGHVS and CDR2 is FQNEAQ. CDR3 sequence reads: CASSLGPKEYGDNEQFF. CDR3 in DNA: TGTGCCAGCAGCTTAGGTCCCAAGGAGTATGGGGACAATGAGCAGTTCTTC. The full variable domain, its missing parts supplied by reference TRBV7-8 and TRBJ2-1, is GAGVSQSPRYKVAKRGQDVALRCDPISGHVSLFWYQQALGQGPEFLTYFQNEAQLDKSGLPSDRFFAERPEGSVSTLKIQRTQQEDSAVYLCASSLGPKEYGDNEQFFGPGTRLTVL.

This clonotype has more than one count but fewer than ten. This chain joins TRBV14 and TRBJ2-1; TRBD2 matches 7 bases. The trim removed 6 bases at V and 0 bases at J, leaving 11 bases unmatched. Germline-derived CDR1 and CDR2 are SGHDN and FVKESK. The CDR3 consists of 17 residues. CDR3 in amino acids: CASRGGSSGSSYNEQFF. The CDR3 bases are TGTGCCAGCAGGGGCGGGAGTTCCGGGAGCTCCTACAATGAGCAGTTCTTC.

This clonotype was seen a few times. The CDR3 region is CATGGMEAKNIQYF. Here the CDR3 DNA reads TGTGCCACCGGAGGGATGGAGGCCAAAAACATTCAGTACTTC. The chain is built from TRBV6-1 and TRBJ2-4; D is perhaps TRBD2 (6 bases). CDR1 MNHNS and CDR2 SASEGT come from the germline V gene. V was shortened by 10 bases and J by 1 base, with 14 bases between the two germline ends. The CDR3 runs to 14 residues.

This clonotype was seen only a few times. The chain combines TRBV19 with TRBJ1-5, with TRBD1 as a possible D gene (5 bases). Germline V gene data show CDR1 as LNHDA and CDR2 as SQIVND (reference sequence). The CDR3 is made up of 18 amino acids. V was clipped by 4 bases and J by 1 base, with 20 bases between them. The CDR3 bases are TGTGCCAGTAGTACCACAGGATTAGCTTATTCAAGCAATCAGCCCCAGCATTTT. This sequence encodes CASSTTGLAYSSNQPQHF.

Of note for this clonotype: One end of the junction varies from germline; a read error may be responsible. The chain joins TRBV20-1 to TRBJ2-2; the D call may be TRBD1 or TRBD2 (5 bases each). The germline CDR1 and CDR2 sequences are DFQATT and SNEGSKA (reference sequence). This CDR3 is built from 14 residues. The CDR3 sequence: CNASWGRAGGELFF. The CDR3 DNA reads TGCAATGCTAGTTGGGGGAGAGCTGGCGGGGAGCTGTTTTTT.

For the CDR3, the DNA is TGTGCCAGCAGCTTAGCGCAGCGGGAGGGCCCCAATGAGCAGTTCTTC. It codes for CASSLAQREGPNEQFF. The gene calls are TRBV7-8 and TRBJ2-1; 10 positions match TRBD2. CDR3 length: 16 amino acids. Losses at the gene ends were 0 bases for V and 6 bases for J; bases not matched to a gene: 5. Germline V gives CDR1 SGHVS, CDR2 FQNEAQ.

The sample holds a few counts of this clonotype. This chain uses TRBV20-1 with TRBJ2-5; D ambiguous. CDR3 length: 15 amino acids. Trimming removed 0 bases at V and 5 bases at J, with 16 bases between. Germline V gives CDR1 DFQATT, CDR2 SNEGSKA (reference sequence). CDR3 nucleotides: TGCAGTGCTAGAGACATCGTAGAGCAAAGGGAGACCCAGTACTTC. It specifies CSARDIVEQRETQYF.

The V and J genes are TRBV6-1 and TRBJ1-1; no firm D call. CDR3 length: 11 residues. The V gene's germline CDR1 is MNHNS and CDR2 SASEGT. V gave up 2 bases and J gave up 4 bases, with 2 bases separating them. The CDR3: CASSETTEAFF. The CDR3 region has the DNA TGTGCCAGCAGTGAAACCACTGAAGCTTTCTTT.

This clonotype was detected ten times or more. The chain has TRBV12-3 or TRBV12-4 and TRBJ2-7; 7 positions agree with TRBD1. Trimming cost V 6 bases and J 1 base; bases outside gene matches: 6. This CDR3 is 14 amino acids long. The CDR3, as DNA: TGTGCCAGCAGCCCGGACAGGCTGTCCTACGAGCAGTACGTC. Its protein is CASSPDRLSYEQYV.

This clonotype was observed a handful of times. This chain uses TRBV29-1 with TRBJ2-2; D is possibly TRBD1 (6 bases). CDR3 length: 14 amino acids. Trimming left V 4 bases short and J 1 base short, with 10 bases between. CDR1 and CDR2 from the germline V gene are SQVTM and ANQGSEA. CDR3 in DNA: TGCAGCGTTGGGGGACACATGAACACCGGGGAGCTGTTTTTT. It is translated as CSVGGHMNTGELFF.

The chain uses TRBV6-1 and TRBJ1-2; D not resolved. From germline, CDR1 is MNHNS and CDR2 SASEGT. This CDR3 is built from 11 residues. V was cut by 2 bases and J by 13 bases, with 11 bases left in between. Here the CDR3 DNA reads TGTGCCAGCAGTGAAATCACGGTTTGCACCTTC. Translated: CASSEITVCTF.

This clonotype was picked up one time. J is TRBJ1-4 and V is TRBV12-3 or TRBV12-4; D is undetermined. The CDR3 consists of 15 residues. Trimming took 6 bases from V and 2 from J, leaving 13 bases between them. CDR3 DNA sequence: TGTGCCAGCAGCACGTCGACGGGGACTAATGAAAAACTGTTTTTT. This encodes CASSTSTGTNEKLFF.

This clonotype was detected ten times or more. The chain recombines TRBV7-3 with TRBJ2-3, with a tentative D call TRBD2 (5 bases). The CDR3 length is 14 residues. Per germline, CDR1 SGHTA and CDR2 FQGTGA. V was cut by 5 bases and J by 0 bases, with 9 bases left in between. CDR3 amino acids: CASSGSSSTDTQYF. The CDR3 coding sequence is TGTGCCAGCAGCGGGAGCTCAAGCACAGATACGCAGTATTTT.

This chain's CDR3 is CASSEGVAEQFF. As DNA, the CDR3 is TGTGCCAGCAGTGAAGGTGTCGCTGAGCAGTTCTTC. This chain joins TRBV6-1 and TRBJ2-1; no clear D gene. This CDR3 region has 12 residues. Germline V gives CDR1 MNHNS, CDR2 SASEGT. The V end was cut by 1 base, the J end by 9 bases, with 7 bases between.

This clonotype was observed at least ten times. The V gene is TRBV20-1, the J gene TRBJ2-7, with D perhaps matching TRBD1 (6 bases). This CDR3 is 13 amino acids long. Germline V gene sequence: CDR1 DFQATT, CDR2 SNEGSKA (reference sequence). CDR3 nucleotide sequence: TGCAGCGCCAGACAGGCCGCCACCTACGAGCAGTACGTC. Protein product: CSARQAATYEQYV.

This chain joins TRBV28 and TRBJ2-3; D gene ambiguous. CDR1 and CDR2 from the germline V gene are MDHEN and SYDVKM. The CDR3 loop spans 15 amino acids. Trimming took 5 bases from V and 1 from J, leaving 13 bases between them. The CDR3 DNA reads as TGTGCCAGCAGTGCCCCAACCCAGGGCACAGATACGCAGTATTTT. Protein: CASSAPTQGTDTQYF. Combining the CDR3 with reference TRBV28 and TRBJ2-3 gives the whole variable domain DVKVTQSSRYLVKRTGEKVFLECVQDMDHENMFWYRQDPGLGLRLIYFSYDVKMKEKGDIPEGYSVSREKKERFSLILESASTNQTSMYLCASSAPTQGTDTQYFGPGTRLTVL.

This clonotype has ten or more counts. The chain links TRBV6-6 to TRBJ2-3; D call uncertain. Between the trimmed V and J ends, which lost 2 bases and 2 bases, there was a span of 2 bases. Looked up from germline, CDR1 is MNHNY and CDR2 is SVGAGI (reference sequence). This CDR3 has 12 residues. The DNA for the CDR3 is TGTGCCAGCAGTTACCCCACAGATACGCAGTATTTT. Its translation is CASSYPTDTQYF.

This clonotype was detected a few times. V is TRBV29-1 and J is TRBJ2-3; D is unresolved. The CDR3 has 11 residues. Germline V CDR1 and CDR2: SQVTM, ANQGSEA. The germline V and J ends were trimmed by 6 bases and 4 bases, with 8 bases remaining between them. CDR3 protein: CSVPTADTQYF. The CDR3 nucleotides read TGCAGCGTCCCGACTGCAGATACGCAGTATTTT.

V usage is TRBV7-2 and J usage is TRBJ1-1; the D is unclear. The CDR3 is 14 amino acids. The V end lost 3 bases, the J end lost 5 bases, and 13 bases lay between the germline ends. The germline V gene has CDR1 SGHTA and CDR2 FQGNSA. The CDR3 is CASSFGPLGTEAFF. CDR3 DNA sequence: TGTGCCAGCAGCTTTGGACCCCTGGGAACTGAAGCTTTCTTT.

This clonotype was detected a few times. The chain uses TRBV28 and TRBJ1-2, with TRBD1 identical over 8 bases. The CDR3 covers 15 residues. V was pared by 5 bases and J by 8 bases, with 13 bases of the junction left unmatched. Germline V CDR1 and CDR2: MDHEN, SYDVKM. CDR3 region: CASSPSSTGVWGYTF. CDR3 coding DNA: TGTGCCAGCAGTCCTTCATCGACAGGGGTGTGGGGCTACACCTTC.

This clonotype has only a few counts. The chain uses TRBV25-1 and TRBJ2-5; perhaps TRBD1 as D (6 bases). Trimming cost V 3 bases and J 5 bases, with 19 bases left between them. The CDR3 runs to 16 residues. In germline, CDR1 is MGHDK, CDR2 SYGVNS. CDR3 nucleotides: TGTGCCAGCAGTGACTCGATCACAGGGTTACAGGAGACCCAGTACTTC. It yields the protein CASSDSITGLQETQYF.